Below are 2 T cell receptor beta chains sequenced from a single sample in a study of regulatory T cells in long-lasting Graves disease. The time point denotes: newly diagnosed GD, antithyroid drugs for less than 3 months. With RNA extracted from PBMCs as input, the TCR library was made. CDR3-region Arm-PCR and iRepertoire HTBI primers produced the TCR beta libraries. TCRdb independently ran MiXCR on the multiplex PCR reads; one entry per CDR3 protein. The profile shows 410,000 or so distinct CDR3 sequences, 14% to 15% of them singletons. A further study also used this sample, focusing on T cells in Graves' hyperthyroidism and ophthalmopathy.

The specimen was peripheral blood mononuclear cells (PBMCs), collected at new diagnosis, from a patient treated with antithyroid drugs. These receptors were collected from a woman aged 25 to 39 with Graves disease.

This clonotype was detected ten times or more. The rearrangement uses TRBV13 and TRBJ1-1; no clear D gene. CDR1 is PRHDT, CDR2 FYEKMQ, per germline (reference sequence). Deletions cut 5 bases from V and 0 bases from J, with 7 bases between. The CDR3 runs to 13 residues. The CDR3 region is CASSPALNTEAFF. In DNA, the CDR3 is TGTGCCAGCAGCCCTGCCCTGAACACTGAAGCTTTCTTT.

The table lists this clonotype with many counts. The CDR3 spells CASSLDRTAGSYGYTF. CDR3 coding DNA: TGTGCCAGCAGTTTAGATAGGACCGCTGGGAGCTATGGCTACACCTTC. The chain has TRBV12-3 or TRBV12-4 and TRBJ1-2; D is ambiguous. V lost 1 base and J 4 bases, leaving 16 bases between the germline ends. This CDR3 contains 16 residues.